A single sample is the source of the 25 T cell receptor beta chains below, sequenced in a study of blood T cell repertoires in COVID-19. Assay: immunoSEQ multiplex PCR; the TCRdb copy retains only in-frame clones and omits some. This table holds hundreds of thousands of clones, under 95% found once. Sequenced sample: PBMCs or T cells enriched from blood (not recorded which). The receptor set was obtained from a man in his 60s who had recovered from COVID-19.

The V gene is TRBV5-8, the J gene TRBJ2-7, with 14 bases matching TRBD2. The germline gives CDR1 SGHTS, CDR2 YDEGEE. J lost 4 bases, V lost 2 bases, and 5 bases had no gene match. This CDR3 comprises 16 residues. In DNA, the CDR3 is TGTGCCAGCAGCTTCCGACTAGCGGGAGGGAGGTACGAGCAGTACTTC. Translation: CASSFRLAGGRYEQYF.

The rearrangement uses TRBV19 and TRBJ1-5, with D unclear. V was pared by 2 bases and J by 0 bases, with 11 bases between. There are 16 residues in the CDR3. Per the germline V gene, CDR1 is LNHDA and CDR2 is SQIVND (reference sequence). The DNA for the CDR3 is TGTGCCAGTAGTATAAGATCCGGGTATAGCAATCAGCCCCAGCATTTT. Amino acids: CASSIRSGYSNQPQHF.

The chain carries TRBV5-1 and TRBJ1-4; the D is unclear. Germline V lookup: CDR1 SGHRS, CDR2 YFSETQ. The length of the CDR3 is 16 residues. The V end lost 0 bases, the J end lost 0 bases, and 9 bases lay between the germline ends. The CDR3 loop reads CASSLDRGATNEKLFF. The CDR3 nucleotides read TGCGCCAGCAGCTTGGATCGCGGGGCAACTAATGAAAAACTGTTTTTT.

The chain combines TRBV11-1 with TRBJ2-7; 9 bases agree with TRBD1. Germline assignment: CDR1 SGHAT and CDR2 FQDESV (reference sequence). The CDR3 is 15 residues long. V shed 2 bases and J 4 bases; nucleotides not matched to a gene: 6. CDR3 sequence: CASSLLTGGRYEQYF. CDR3 nucleotide sequence: TGTGCCAGCAGCTTACTGACAGGGGGTAGGTACGAGCAGTACTTC. Full variable domain (rest looked up from reference TRBV11-1 and TRBJ2-7): EAEVAQSPRYKITEKSQAVAFWCDPISGHATLYWYRQILGQGPELLVQFQDESVVDDSQLPKDRFSAERLKGVDSTLKIQPAELGDSAMYLCASSLLTGGRYEQYFGPGTRLTVT.

This sequence joins TRBV11-3 and TRBJ2-1; no definite D call. Germline loops: CDR1 SGHNT, CDR2 YENEEA. The CDR3 spans 13 residues. Between the trimmed V and J ends, which lost 5 bases and 0 bases, there was a span of 5 bases. The CDR3 bases are TGTGCCAGCAGCCCCTACTCCTACAATGAGCAGTTCTTC. Amino acid sequence: CASSPYSYNEQFF.

The chain carries TRBV6-2 or TRBV6-3 and TRBJ2-6; D call uncertain. Trimming stripped 2 bases from V and 0 bases from J, with 8 bases between. The CDR3 spans 16 residues. Germline V gives CDR1 MNHEY, CDR2 SVGEGT. CDR3 region: CASSYGSGSGANVLTF. CDR3 in DNA: TGTGCCAGCAGTTACGGTTCGGGCTCTGGGGCCAACGTCCTGACTTTC.

This clone was seen only once. The chain has TRBV7-3 and TRBJ2-1, with 12 bases fitting TRBD2. The CDR3 is made up of 15 amino acids. In germline, CDR1 is SGHTA, CDR2 FQGTGA. The ends lost 5 bases at V and 7 bases at J; junction bases unmatched: 6. CDR3 DNA sequence: TGTGCCAGCAGCCTACTAGCGGGGGGCCTGAATGAGCAGTTCTTC. It encodes CASSLLAGGLNEQFF.

The chain is built from TRBV18 and TRBJ1-3, with D perhaps TRBD1 (5 bases). Germline V gene data show CDR1 as KGHSH and CDR2 as LQKENI. The germline V and J ends were trimmed by 3 bases and 0 bases, with 15 bases remaining between them. This CDR3 is 17 amino acids long. The CDR3 loop is CASSPAAPRASGNTIYF. CDR3 coding DNA: TGTGCCAGCTCACCCGCGGCCCCCAGGGCCTCTGGAAACACCATATATTTT.

CDR3 bases: TGTGCCAGCAGGTGGGGAGCAGGGGCCTACCAAGAGACCCAGTACTTC. Encoded protein: CASRWGAGAYQETQYF. The chain links TRBV25-1 to TRBJ2-5, with a tentative D call TRBD1 (6 bases). The CDR3 contains 16 residues. V was pared by 6 bases and J by 0 bases, with 17 bases between. Germline CDR1 reads MGHDK; CDR2 reads SYGVNS.

This clone was seen a handful of times. This sequence joins TRBV14 and TRBJ1-6, with 12 bases that match TRBD1. The CDR3 sequence is 16 residues long. Germline V gene lookup returns CDR1 SGHDN and CDR2 FVKESK. J gave up 11 bases and V 2 bases, and 7 bases lay outside the gene matches. The CDR3: CASSQKGQGALTPLHF. DNA for the CDR3: TGTGCCAGCAGCCAAAAGGGACAGGGGGCTCTGACACCCCTCCACTTT.

V and J are TRBV27 and TRBJ2-2; D possibly corresponds to TRBD1 (7 bases). The V gene's germline CDR1 is MNHEY and CDR2 SMNVEV (reference sequence). V lost 6 bases to trimming and J lost 6 bases, with 14 bases between them. The CDR3 runs 14 residues. In nucleotides, the CDR3 is TGTGCCAGCAGGAACAGGGGAGGACCCGGGGAGCTGTTTTTT. It translates to CASRNRGGPGELFF.

The rearrangement links TRBV6-5 to TRBJ1-6, with D unclear. Deletions cut 7 bases from V and 3 bases from J, with 13 bases between. The CDR3 loop spans 15 amino acids. Per germline, CDR1 MNHEY and CDR2 SVGAGI. In DNA, the CDR3 is TGTGCCAGCAAAAGTCAGGTTTTCTATAATTCACCCCTCCACTTT. Protein sequence: CASKSQVFYNSPLHF.

The V call is TRBV10-2, the J call TRBJ2-5; 12 bases map to TRBD2. This CDR3 comprises 16 residues. V lost 9 bases, J lost 5 bases, and 13 bases stayed unmatched. CDR1 and CDR2 (germline): WSHSY, SAAADI. CDR3 sequence reads: CASGLAGFPAWETQYF. Written as DNA, the CDR3 is TGCGCCAGTGGACTAGCGGGGTTCCCAGCTTGGGAGACCCAGTACTTC.

The rearrangement links TRBV29-1 to TRBJ1-2; no clear D gene. CDR1 SQVTM and CDR2 ANQGSEA come from the germline V gene. The CDR3 has 9 residues. V lost 6 bases, J lost 6 bases, and 5 bases lay in between. DNA for the CDR3: TGCAGCGTCCGAGATGGCTACACCTTC. Its translation is CSVRDGYTF.

The chain carries TRBV6-2 or TRBV6-3 and TRBJ2-7; 7 bases are shared with TRBD2. Germline V CDR1 and CDR2: MNHEY, SVGEGT. The CDR3 contains 14 residues. Trimming cost V 2 bases and J 4 bases; bases outside gene matches: 5. The CDR3 DNA reads TGTGCCAGCAGTTACGGGGCGGGGGTGTACGAGCAGTACTTC. This translates into CASSYGAGVYEQYF.

The CDR3 sequence is CASSKTRGLYEQYF. The CDR3 DNA follows: TGTGCCAGCAGTAAAACCAGGGGTCTCTACGAGCAGTACTTC. The V call is TRBV27, the J call TRBJ2-7; TRBD1 might be the D (6 bases). The germline gives CDR1 MNHEY, CDR2 SMNVEV (reference sequence). V was shortened by 5 bases and J by 3 bases, with 14 bases between the two germline ends. The CDR3 is 14 residues long.

The chain uses TRBV2 and TRBJ1-1; tentative D call: TRBD1 (5 bases). CDR3 size: 13 residues. The germline V and J ends were trimmed by 6 bases and 2 bases, with 10 bases remaining between them. Germline CDR1 is SNHLY and CDR2 is FYNNEI. The CDR3 nucleotides read TGTGCCAGCAGCCTGGACACAAACACTGAAGCTTTCTTT. Residues: CASSLDTNTEAFF.

The sample holds a few counts of this clone. This CDR3 reads CAIKGTGGIGGYTF. Written as DNA, the CDR3 is TGTGCCATTAAGGGGACAGGGGGCATAGGAGGCTACACCTTC. The chain recombines TRBV10-3 with TRBJ1-2; 12 positions agree with TRBD1. Per the germline V gene, CDR1 is ENHRY and CDR2 is SYGVKD. The CDR3 runs 14 residues. V gave up 9 bases and J gave up 8 bases; unmatched junction bases: 10.

This chain connects TRBV6-5 to TRBJ2-7; 7 nucleotides line up with TRBD2. Germline CDR1 reads MNHEY; CDR2 reads SVGAGI. This CDR3 has 16 amino acids. V lost 2 bases and J lost 1; bases outside the gene matches: 8. The CDR3 region is CASSYHGSGPSYEQYF. For the CDR3, the DNA is TGTGCCAGCAGTTACCACGGTAGCGGGCCTTCCTACGAGCAGTACTTC.

This sequence joins TRBV12-3 or TRBV12-4 and TRBJ1-5; D possibly corresponds to TRBD1 (5 bases). Trimming cost V 1 base and J 6 bases, with 7 bases left between them. The CDR3 length is 13 residues. The chain's CDR3 is CASSLEGLQPQHF. CDR3 DNA: TGTGCCAGCAGTTTAGAGGGACTTCAGCCCCAGCATTTT.

The chain employs TRBV4-2 and TRBJ1-2; 9 nucleotides align to TRBD1. The germline V gene has CDR1 LGHNA and CDR2 YNFKEQ. The CDR3 is made up of 15 amino acids. Germline trimming cut 3 bases from V and 4 bases from J; bases unmatched to any gene: 6. The CDR3 DNA reads as TGTGCCAGCAGCCAGGGGACAGGGACGACCTATGGCTACACCTTC. Protein: CASSQGTGTTYGYTF.

The chain uses TRBV9 and TRBJ2-7; tentative D call: TRBD1 (6 bases). CDR3 length: 15 residues. Looked up from germline, CDR1 is SGDLS and CDR2 is YYNGEE. V was pared by 4 bases and J by 4 bases, with 18 bases between. The CDR3 loop reads CASSPNPGHEYEQYF. As DNA, the CDR3 is TGTGCCAGCAGCCCCAACCCGGGACACGAATACGAGCAGTACTTC.

This chain uses TRBV11-2 with TRBJ1-3; D gene unclear. The CDR3 is 12 residues long. Per germline, CDR1 SGHAT and CDR2 FQNNGV. V dropped 5 bases and J dropped 7 bases, with 9 bases sitting between them. CDR3 residues: CASSRSGNTIYF. CDR3 DNA sequence: TGTGCCAGCAGCCGATCGGGGAACACCATATATTTT.

The J gene is TRBJ2-7, the V gene TRBV10-3; 10 bases map to TRBD1. CDR3 length: 15 amino acids. After removal of 6 bases from V and 5 bases from J, the junction contained 10 bases not matched to a gene. CDR1 and CDR2 from the germline V gene are ENHRY and SYGVKD. The CDR3 spells CAISHPTGGFDEQYF. The CDR3 DNA reads as TGTGCCATCAGCCATCCGACAGGGGGCTTCGACGAGCAGTACTTC.

V is TRBV30 and J is TRBJ1-4; D unresolved. Germline CDR1 reads GTSNPN; CDR2 reads SVGIG (reference sequence). The CDR3 runs 13 residues. Trimming cost V 1 base and J 8 bases, with 11 bases left between them. CDR3 DNA sequence: TGTGCCTGGAGTGCGAGACGGAGGGAAAAACTGTTTTTT. This encodes CAWSARRREKLFF.